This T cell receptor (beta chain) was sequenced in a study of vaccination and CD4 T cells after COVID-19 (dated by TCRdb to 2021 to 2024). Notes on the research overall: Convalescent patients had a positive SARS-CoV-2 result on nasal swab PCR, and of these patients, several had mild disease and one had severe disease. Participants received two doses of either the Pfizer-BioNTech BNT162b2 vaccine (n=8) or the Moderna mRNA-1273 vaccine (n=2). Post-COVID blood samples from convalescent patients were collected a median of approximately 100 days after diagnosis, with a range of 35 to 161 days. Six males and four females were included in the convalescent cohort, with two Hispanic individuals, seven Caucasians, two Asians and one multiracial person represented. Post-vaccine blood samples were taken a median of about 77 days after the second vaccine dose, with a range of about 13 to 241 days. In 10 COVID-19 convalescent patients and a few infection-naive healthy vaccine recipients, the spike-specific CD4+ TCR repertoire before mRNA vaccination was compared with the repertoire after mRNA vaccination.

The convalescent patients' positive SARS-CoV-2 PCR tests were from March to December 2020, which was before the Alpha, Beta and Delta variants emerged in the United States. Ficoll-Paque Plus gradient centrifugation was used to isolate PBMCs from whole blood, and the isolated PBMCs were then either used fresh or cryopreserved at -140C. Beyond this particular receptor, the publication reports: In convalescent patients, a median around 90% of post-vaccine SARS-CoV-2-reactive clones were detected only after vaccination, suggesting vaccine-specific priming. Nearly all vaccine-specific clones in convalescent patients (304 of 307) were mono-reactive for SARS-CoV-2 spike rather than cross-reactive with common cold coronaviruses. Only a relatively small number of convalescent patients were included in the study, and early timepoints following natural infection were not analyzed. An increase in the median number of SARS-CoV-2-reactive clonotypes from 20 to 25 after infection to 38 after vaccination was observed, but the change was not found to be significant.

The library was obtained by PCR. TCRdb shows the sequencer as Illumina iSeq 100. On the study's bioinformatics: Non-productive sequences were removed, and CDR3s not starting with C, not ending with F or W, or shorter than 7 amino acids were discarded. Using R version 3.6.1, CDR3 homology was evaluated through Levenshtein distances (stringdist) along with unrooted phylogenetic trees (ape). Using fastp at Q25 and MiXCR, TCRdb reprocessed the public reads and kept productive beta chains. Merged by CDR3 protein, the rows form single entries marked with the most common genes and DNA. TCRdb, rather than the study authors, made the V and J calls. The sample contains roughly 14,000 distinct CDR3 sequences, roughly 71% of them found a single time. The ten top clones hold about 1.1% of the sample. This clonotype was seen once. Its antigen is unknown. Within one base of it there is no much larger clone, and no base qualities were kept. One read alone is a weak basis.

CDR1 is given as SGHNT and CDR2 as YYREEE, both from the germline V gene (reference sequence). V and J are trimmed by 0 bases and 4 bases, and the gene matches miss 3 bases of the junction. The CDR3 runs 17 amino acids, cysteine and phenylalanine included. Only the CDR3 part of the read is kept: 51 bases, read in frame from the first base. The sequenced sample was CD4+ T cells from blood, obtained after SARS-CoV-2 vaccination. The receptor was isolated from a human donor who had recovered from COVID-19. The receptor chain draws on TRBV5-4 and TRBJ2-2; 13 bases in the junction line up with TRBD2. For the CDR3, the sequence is CASSLATSGRATGELFF. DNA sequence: TGTGCCAGCAGCTTGGCAACTAGCGGGAGGGCCACCGGGGAGCTGTTTTTT.